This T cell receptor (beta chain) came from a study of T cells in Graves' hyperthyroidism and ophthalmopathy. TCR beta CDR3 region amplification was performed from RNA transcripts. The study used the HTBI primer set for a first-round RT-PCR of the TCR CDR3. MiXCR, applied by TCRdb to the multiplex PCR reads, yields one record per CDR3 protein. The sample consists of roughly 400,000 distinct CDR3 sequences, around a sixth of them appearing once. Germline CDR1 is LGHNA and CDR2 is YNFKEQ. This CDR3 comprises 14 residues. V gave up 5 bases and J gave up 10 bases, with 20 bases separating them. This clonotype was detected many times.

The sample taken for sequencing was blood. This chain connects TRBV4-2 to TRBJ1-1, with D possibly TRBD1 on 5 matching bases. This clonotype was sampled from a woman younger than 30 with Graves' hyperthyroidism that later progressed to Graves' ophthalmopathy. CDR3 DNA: TGTGCCAGCAGCGCAAGGGACGGGCGTGGGGGAGCTTTCTTT. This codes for CASSARDGRGGAFF.